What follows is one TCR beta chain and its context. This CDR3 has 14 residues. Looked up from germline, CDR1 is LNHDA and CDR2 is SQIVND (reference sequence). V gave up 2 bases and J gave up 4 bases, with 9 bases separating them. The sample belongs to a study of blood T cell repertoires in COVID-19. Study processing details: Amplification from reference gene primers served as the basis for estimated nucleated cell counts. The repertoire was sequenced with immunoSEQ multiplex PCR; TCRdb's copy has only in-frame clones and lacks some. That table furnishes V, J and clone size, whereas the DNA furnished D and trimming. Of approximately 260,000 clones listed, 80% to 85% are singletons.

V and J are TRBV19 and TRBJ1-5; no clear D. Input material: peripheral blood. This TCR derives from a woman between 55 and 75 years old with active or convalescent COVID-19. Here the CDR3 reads CASSIRGQNQPQHF. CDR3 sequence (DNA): TGTGCCAGTAGTATACGAGGGCAAAATCAGCCCCAGCATTTT.